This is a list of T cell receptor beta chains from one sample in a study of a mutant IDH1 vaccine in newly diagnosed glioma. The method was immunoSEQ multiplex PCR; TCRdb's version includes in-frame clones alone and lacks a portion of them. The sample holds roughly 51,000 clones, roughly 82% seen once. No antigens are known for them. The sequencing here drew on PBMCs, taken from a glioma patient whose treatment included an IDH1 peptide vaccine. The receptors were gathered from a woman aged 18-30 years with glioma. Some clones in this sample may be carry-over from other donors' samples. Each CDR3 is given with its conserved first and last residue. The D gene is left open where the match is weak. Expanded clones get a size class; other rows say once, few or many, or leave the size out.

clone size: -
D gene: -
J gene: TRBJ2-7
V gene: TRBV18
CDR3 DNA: TGTGCCAGCTCACCATGGGAAGGAGGTTACGAGCAGTACTTC
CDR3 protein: CASSPWEGGYEQYF

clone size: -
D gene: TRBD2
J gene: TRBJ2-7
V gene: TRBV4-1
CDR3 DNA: TGCGCCAGCAGCCGCGTAGTAGGAGGGGCGGGAGGTTCTTACGAGCAGTACTTC
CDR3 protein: CASSRVVGGAGGSYEQYF

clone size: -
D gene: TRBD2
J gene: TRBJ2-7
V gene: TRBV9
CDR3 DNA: TGTGCCAGCAGCGTTGGACTAGGTCCCTACGAGCAGTACTTC
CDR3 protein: CASSVGLGPYEQYF

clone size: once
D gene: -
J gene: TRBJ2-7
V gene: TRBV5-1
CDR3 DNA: TGCGCCAGCAGCTTGAGAGACGAGCAGTACTTC
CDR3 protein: CASSLRDEQYF

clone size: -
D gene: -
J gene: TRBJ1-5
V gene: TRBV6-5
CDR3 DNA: TGTGCCAGCAGTCCCAGGGTGACTGGGCATCAGCCCCAGCATTTT
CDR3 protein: CASSPRVTGHQPQHF

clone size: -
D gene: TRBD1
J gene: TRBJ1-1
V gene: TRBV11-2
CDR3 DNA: TGTGCCAGCAGCCCAGACAGGGGTCGTACTGAAGCTTTCTTT
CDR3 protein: CASSPDRGRTEAFF

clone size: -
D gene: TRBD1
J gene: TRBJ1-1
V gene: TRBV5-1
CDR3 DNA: TGCGCCAGCAGCTCTACAGGGGGTAGGAGGGGAGTCACTGAAGCTTTCTTT
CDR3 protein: CASSSTGGRRGVTEAFF

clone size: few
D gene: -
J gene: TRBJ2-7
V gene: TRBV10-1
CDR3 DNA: TGCGCCAGCAGTGTCCTGGCAGGGGCGACTTCCTACGAGCAGTACTTC
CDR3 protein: CASSVLAGATSYEQYF

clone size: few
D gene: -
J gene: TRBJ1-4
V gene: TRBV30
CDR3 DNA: TGTGCCTGGAGTAGTACAGGGCTTGGTGAAAAACTGTTTTTT
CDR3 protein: CAWSSTGLGEKLFF

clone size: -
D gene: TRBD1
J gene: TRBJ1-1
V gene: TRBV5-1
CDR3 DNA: TGCGCCAGCAGCCACTGGGGCAGGGGGCAAAACACTGAAGCTTTCTTT
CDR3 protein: CASSHWGRGQNTEAFF

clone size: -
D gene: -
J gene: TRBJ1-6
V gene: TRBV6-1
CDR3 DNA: TGTGCCAGCAGTGATGGAGTATCACCCCTCCACTTT
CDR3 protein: CASSDGVSPLHF

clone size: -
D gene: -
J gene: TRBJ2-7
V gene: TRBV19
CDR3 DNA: TGTGCCAGTAGTATAGCCCCAAGAGGCGAGCAGTACTTC
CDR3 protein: CASSIAPRGEQYF

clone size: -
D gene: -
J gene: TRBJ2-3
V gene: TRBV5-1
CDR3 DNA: TGCGCCAGCAGCGCACGGGCCGGCGGGGCCTACACAGATACGCAGTATTTT
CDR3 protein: CASSARAGGAYTDTQYF

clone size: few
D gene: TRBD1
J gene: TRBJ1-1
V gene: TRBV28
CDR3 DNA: TGTGCCAGCAGGGGGGACAGGGTTACTGAAGCTTTCTTT
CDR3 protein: CASRGDRVTEAFF

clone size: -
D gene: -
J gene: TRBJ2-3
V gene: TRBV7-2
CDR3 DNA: TGTGCCAGCAGCTTACGACACTACTCTAGCACAGATACGCAGTATTTT
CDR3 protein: CASSLRHYSSTDTQYF

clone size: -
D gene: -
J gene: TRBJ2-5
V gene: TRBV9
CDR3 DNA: TGTGCCAGCAGCGTAGGCCAAGAGACCCAGTACTTC
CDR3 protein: CASSVGQETQYF

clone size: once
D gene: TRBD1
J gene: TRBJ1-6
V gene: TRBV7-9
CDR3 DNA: TGTGTCAGCAGCTTAGTGGCAGGGGGGAATTCACCCCTCCACTTT
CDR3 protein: CVSSLVAGGNSPLHF

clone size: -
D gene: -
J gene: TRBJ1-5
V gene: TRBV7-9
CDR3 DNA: TGTGCCAGCAGCTTAGAGAAGGGGCGCTGGGAAAATCAGCCCCAGCATTTT
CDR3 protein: CASSLEKGRWENQPQHF

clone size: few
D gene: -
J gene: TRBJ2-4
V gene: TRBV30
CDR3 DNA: TGTGCCTGGAGTGTATACGGCGGGGACATTCAGTACTTC
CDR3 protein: CAWSVYGGDIQYF

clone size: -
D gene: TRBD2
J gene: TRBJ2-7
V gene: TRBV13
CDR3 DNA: TGTGCCAGCAGCCTGGGGACTAGCGGGGTCATCTACGAGCAGTACTTC
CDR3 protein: CASSLGTSGVIYEQYF

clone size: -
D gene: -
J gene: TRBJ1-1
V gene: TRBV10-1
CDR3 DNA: TGCGCCAGCAGTGAGTCCGGGACGCTTGAAGCTTTCTTT
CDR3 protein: CASSESGTLEAFF

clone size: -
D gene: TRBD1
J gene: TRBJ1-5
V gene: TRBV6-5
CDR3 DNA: TGTGCCAGCAGTTCGACAGGGCTCACTCAGCCCCAGCATTTT
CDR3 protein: CASSSTGLTQPQHF

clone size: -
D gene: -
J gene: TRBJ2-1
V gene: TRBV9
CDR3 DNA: TGTGCCAGCAGCGTAGGACCCGAGCAGTTCTTC
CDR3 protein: CASSVGPEQFF

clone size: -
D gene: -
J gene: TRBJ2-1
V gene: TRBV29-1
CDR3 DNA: TGCAGCGTTGACGTAACAGGGTACTACAATGAGCAGTTCTTC
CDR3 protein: CSVDVTGYYNEQFF

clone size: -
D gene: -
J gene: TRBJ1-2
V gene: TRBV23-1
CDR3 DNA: TGCGCCAGCAGAACCAGGGGCCGGACCCCAACAAACTATGGCTACACCTTC
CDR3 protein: CASRTRGRTPTNYGYTF

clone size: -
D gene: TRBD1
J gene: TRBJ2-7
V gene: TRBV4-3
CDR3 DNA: TGCGCCAGCAGCCAATATCAGGGGGCGTACGAGCAGTACTTC
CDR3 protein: CASSQYQGAYEQYF

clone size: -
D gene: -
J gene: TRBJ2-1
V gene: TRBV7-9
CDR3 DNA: TGTGCCAGCAGCTCACACGACCAGGGGTGGGGTGAGCAGTTCTTC
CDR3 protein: CASSSHDQGWGEQFF

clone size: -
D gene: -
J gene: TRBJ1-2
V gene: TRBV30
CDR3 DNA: TGTGCCTGGAGTTCAGGCCCGGGACCTCACTGGGGGTATGGCTACACCTTC
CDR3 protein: CAWSSGPGPHWGYGYTF

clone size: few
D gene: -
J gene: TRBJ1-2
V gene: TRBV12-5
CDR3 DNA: TGTGCTAGTGGAACAGGGAGCGATGGCTACACCTTC
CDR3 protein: CASGTGSDGYTF

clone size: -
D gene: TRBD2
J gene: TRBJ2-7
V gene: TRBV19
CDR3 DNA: TGTGCCAGTAGTATAGCACCGGGGGGAGAATACGAGCAGTACTTC
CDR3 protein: CASSIAPGGEYEQYF

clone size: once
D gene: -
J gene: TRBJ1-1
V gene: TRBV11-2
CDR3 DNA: TGTGCCAGCAGCTCTTTCAACATGAACACTGAAGCTTTCTTT
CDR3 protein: CASSSFNMNTEAFF

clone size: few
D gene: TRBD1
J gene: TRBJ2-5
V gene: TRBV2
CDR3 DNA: TGTGCCAGCAGTCCCCGGACAGGGGGCGTTGAGACCCAGTACTTC
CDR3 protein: CASSPRTGGVETQYF